What follows are 24 T cell receptor beta chains derived from one specimen sequenced in a study of T-cell memory formation after mild COVID-19. TCRdb passed the 5' RACE reads through MiXCR, listing each CDR3 protein once. The table records fewer than 400,000 distinct CDR3 sequences, about an eighth of them present only once. What was sequenced was PBMCs or a T cell subset sorted from them (not recorded which). These receptors came from a young man who had mild COVID-19 (a few samples of this study predate the infection). Cell type and time point are not known.

The sample holds a few counts of this clonotype. The J gene is TRBJ2-1, the V gene TRBV9; TRBD2 aligns across 8 bases. The CDR3 sequence is 16 residues long. CDR1 and CDR2 from the germline V gene are SGDLS and YYNGEE. V shed 7 bases, J shed 4 bases, and the junction held 13 bases outside the gene matches. CDR3 amino acids: CASPGGVGGGYNEQFF. The CDR3 nucleotides read TGTGCCAGCCCCGGAGGAGTCGGCGGGGGGTACAATGAGCAGTTCTTC.

This clonotype showed up just a few times. The chain uses TRBV20-1 and TRBJ2-7; maybe TRBD1 (5 bases). The germline V gene has CDR1 DFQATT and CDR2 SNEGSKA (reference sequence). V gave up 3 bases and J gave up 3 bases, with 12 bases separating them. The CDR3 covers 13 residues. CDR3 coding DNA: TGCAGTGCTAGGTCCAGGGCCTACTACGAGCAGTACTTC. It translates to CSARSRAYYEQYF.

There are a few counts of this clonotype. The gene calls are TRBV28 and TRBJ2-7; 7 nucleotides match TRBD1. CDR1 and CDR2 (germline): MDHEN, SYDVKM. This CDR3 comprises 14 residues. Trimming at V came to 9 bases and at J to 0 bases, leaving 8 bases not matched to a gene. In DNA, the CDR3 is TGTGCCAGTCAGGGGGTACTTAGCTCCTACGAGCAGTACTTC. This gives the protein CASQGVLSSYEQYF.

This clonotype has more than one count but fewer than ten. The chain uses TRBV7-9 and TRBJ2-2; 9 nucleotides agree with TRBD2. V lost 6 bases, J lost 2 bases, and 4 bases stayed unmatched. Germline assignment: CDR1 SEHNR and CDR2 FQNEAQ (reference sequence). This CDR3 is built from 15 residues. As DNA, the CDR3 is TGTGCCAGCAGGAGTAGCGGGAGTAACACCGGGGAGCTGTTTTTT. Translation: CASRSSGSNTGELFF. The whole variable domain, remainder taken from reference TRBV7-9 and TRBJ2-2, is DTGVSQNPRHKITKRGQNVTFRCDPISEHNRLYWYRQTLGQGPEFLTYFQNEAQLEKSRLLSDRFSAERPKGSFSTLEIQRTEQGDSAMYLCASRSSGSNTGELFFGEGSRLTVL.

This chain connects TRBV25-1 to TRBJ2-7; TRBD2 is a possible D gene (5 bases). CDR3 length: 13 amino acids. V was shortened by 7 bases and J by 4 bases, with 14 bases between the two germline ends. Per the germline V gene, CDR1 is MGHDK and CDR2 is SYGVNS. The CDR3: CASTRGNVYEQYF. The CDR3 coding sequence is TGTGCCAGCACCCGGGGTAATGTGTACGAGCAGTACTTC.

This clonotype has a count of ten or more. The chain combines TRBV28 with TRBJ1-2; D remains unclear. The CDR3 is 12 amino acids. Trimming removed 4 bases from V and 5 bases from J, with 8 bases in between. Per germline, CDR1 MDHEN and CDR2 SYDVKM. The CDR3 protein is CASSSSSYGYTF. Written as DNA, the CDR3 is TGTGCCAGCAGTTCCTCTTCTTATGGCTACACCTTC.

This clonotype showed up many times. J is TRBJ2-5 and V is TRBV6-5; 9 bases agree with TRBD1. CDR1 is MNHEY, CDR2 SVGAGI, per germline. V was clipped by 2 bases and J by 4 bases; unmatched bases: 8. The CDR3 has 16 residues. The chain's CDR3 is CASSYRTGERPETQYF. The CDR3 coding sequence is TGTGCCAGCAGTTACCGGACAGGGGAGAGGCCAGAGACCCAGTACTTC.

V usage is TRBV5-1 and J usage is TRBJ2-3; 9 nucleotides align to TRBD2. The CDR3 is 14 residues long. Trimming at V came to 7 bases and at J to 3 bases, leaving 6 bases not matched to a gene. The germline gives CDR1 SGHRS, CDR2 YFSETQ. The CDR3 region has the DNA TGCGCCAGCGAAGCGGGGGGAAAGACAGATACGCAGTATTTT. It codes for CASEAGGKTDTQYF.

This clonotype was counted between two and nine times. The chain carries TRBV10-3 and TRBJ2-7; D gene uncertain. Germline values: CDR1 ENHRY, CDR2 SYGVKD. The CDR3 extends over 14 amino acids. Trimming stripped 11 bases from V and 2 bases from J, with 19 bases between. CDR3 DNA sequence: TGTGCCGCACGATCCCAAGTGGGTCCCTACGAGCAGTACTTC. Translating it yields CAARSQVGPYEQYF.

The chain combines TRBV7-2 with TRBJ1-6; the D gene is possibly TRBD1 (5 bases). Germline CDR1 SGHTA, CDR2 FQGNSA. This CDR3 has 15 amino acids. V lost 3 bases and J lost 8, with 14 bases in between. In nucleotides, the CDR3 is TGTGCCAGCAGCTTCGAAGGGGCGGGGGATTCACCCCTCCACTTT. Translated: CASSFEGAGDSPLHF.

This clonotype was seen many times. The chain couples TRBV27 to TRBJ2-3; tentative D call: TRBD1 (6 bases). This CDR3 comprises 16 residues. V lost 5 bases and J 0 bases, leaving 15 bases between the germline ends. Germline CDR1 reads MNHEY; CDR2 reads SMNVEV (reference sequence). The CDR3 region is CASSPTGTSSTDTQYF. CDR3 coding DNA: TGTGCCAGCAGTCCCACCGGGACATCTAGCACAGATACGCAGTATTTT.

This clonotype was found a few times. The CDR3 sequence: CASSYNREEGNTIYF. In DNA, the CDR3 is TGCGCCAGCAGCTATAACAGGGAGGAGGGAAACACCATATATTTT. This rearrangement joins TRBV4-3 to TRBJ1-3; a possible D gene is TRBD1 (6 bases). The CDR3 is made up of 15 amino acids. From germline, CDR1 is LGHNA and CDR2 YSLEER. The germline V and J ends were trimmed by 5 bases and 4 bases, with 15 bases remaining between them.

The CDR3 is CASGDRDVKNIQYF. The CDR3, as DNA: TGTGCTAGTGGCGACCGGGACGTCAAAAACATTCAGTACTTC. The chain recombines TRBV12-5 with TRBJ2-4; D is perhaps TRBD1 or TRBD2 (5 bases each). CDR3 length equals 14 residues. The V gene's germline CDR1 is LGHNT and CDR2 FRNRAP. V lost 6 bases, J lost 3 bases, and 12 bases lay in between.

This clonotype was seen more than once but under ten times. This rearrangement joins TRBV6-5 to TRBJ2-2; weak D call: TRBD1 (7 bases). The CDR3 runs to 16 residues. Per the germline V gene, CDR1 is MNHEY and CDR2 is SVGAGI. The V and J ends lost 6 bases and 0 bases respectively, with 14 bases between them. CDR3 region: CASSRGTVPNTGELFF. DNA of the CDR3: TGTGCCAGCAGCCGCGGGACAGTCCCGAACACCGGGGAGCTGTTTTTT.

This sequence joins TRBV5-1 and TRBJ2-7; tentative D call: TRBD2 (6 bases). The V end lost 6 bases, the J end lost 3 bases, and 13 bases lay between the germline ends. Looked up from germline, CDR1 is SGHRS and CDR2 is YFSETQ. CDR3 length: 13 amino acids. The CDR3 loop is CASTGGSDYEQYF. The CDR3 coding sequence is TGCGCCAGCACCGGAGGGTCCGACTACGAGCAGTACTTC.

The sample holds a few counts of this clonotype. The chain joins TRBV20-1 to TRBJ2-1; 8 bases agree with TRBD2. V lost 2 bases to trimming and J lost 2 bases; unmatched junction nucleotides: 11. The CDR3 runs 17 residues. CDR1 and CDR2 from the germline V gene are DFQATT and SNEGSKA (reference sequence). The chain's CDR3 is CSARSNRRGATYNEQFF. The CDR3 DNA reads as TGCAGTGCTAGATCAAACCGGCGGGGGGCCACCTACAATGAGCAGTTCTTC.

This clonotype was found a few times. This chain links TRBV6-5 with TRBJ2-7; 7 nucleotides align to TRBD1. V shed 4 bases, J shed 2 bases, and the junction held 5 bases outside the gene matches. Germline assignment: CDR1 MNHEY and CDR2 SVGAGI. The CDR3 spans 14 residues. The CDR3 DNA follows: TGTGCCAGCAGTTCAACCGGGACAGCCTACGAGCAGTACTTC. Translation gives CASSSTGTAYEQYF.

This clonotype was found a few times. The chain has TRBV7-2 and TRBJ2-3; 13 bases fit TRBD2. There are 17 residues in the CDR3. The trim removed 1 base at V and 3 bases at J, leaving 4 bases unmatched. The germline gives CDR1 SGHTA, CDR2 FQGNSA. The CDR3 spells CASSLVGLAGATDTQYF. In nucleotides, the CDR3 is TGTGCCAGCAGCTTAGTCGGACTAGCGGGGGCAACAGATACGCAGTATTTT.

V is TRBV9 and J is TRBJ2-6, with D perhaps given as TRBD1 or TRBD2 (5 bases each). The CDR3 runs to 17 residues. Trimming took 3 bases from V and 0 from J, leaving 13 bases between them. Germline V gives CDR1 SGDLS, CDR2 YYNGEE. The CDR3 loop reads CASSAGTLHSGANVLTF. Written as DNA, the CDR3 is TGTGCCAGCAGCGCGGGGACGCTTCACTCTGGGGCCAACGTCCTGACTTTC.

This clonotype was counted a few times. The chain joins TRBV7-9 to TRBJ2-3; TRBD1 matches at 9 bases. Looked up from germline, CDR1 is SEHNR and CDR2 is FQNEAQ (reference sequence). Losses at the gene ends were 0 bases for V and 2 bases for J; bases not matched to a gene: 3. The CDR3 is made up of 16 amino acids. The CDR3 DNA reads TGTGCCAGCAGCTTAGCTTGGACAGGGGACACAGATACGCAGTATTTT. Encoded protein: CASSLAWTGDTDTQYF.

This chain connects TRBV7-9 to TRBJ2-7; D is unresolved. Germline CDR1 reads SEHNR; CDR2 reads FQNEAQ (reference sequence). V was shortened by 6 bases and J by 7 bases, with 25 bases between the two germline ends. CDR3 length: 16 amino acids. For the CDR3, the DNA is TGTGCCAGCAGTTCCGGGTTCTCCGGACCTTCTGATGAGCAGTACTTC. The encoded protein is CASSSGFSGPSDEQYF.

The chain has TRBV7-2 and TRBJ2-1, with 8 bases identical to TRBD2. CDR3 length: 17 amino acids. V trimming: 3 bases; J trimming: 0 bases; junction bases outside the gene matches: 7. CDR1 is SGHTA and CDR2 is FQGNSA in the germline V gene. In DNA, the CDR3 is TGTGCCAGCAGCTTTCCTAGCGGGTCAAGCTCCTACAATGAGCAGTTCTTC. It is translated as CASSFPSGSSSYNEQFF.

The chain recombines TRBV18 with TRBJ2-1; the D gene is possibly TRBD2 (6 bases). With 6 bases removed from V and 7 bases from J, the gap between germline ends came to 19 bases. Germline CDR1 is KGHSH and CDR2 is LQKENI. The CDR3 extends over 15 amino acids. The CDR3 sequence is CASSPPGLRRNEQFF. CDR3 nucleotides: TGTGCCAGCTCGCCCCCGGGACTTCGGCGAAATGAGCAGTTCTTC.

This clonotype was seen a handful of times. The gene calls are TRBV24-1 and TRBJ2-3, with a tentative D call TRBD2 (6 bases). CDR1 is KGHDR, CDR2 SFDVKD, per germline. The CDR3 runs to 16 residues. Trimming shortened V by 3 bases and J by 0 bases, and 12 bases separated the two germline ends. This CDR3 is CATSDVSGTSTDTQYF. The CDR3 bases are TGTGCCACCAGTGATGTATCCGGGACTAGCACAGATACGCAGTATTTT.